What follows is one TCR beta chain and its context. Its specific antigen is unknown. Per-base quality was not reported, and no clone a single base away is much larger than it. The CDR3 sequence holds 13 residues, the cysteine and phenylalanine included. Of the read, only the CDR3 DNA is kept; its 39 bases are in frame from base 1. From a lookup of the germline V gene (reference sequence), CDR1 and CDR2 are LNHDA and SQIVND. Trimming leaves V shorter by 11 bases and J shorter by 5 bases, with the junction holding 10 bases beyond the gene matches. This sample was included in a study of cytomegalovirus exposure and HLA in healthy donors (dated by TCRdb to between 2016 and 2019). Study-level background: A later analysis indicated that the 130 or so validation repertoires were generated on the platform also employed for the approximately 690 repertoires of the first cohort. The study was designed to test whether signatures of past pathogen exposure could be identified by cataloging public T cell receptors. A separate validation cohort of some 130 different subjects was used in addition to the roughly 720-subject first cohort. To predict cytomegalovirus infection status, the study combined high-throughput TCR immunosequencing, statistical association of individual TCRs with disease status, and machine learning.

Receptors were amplified or captured by the immunoSEQ multiplex PCR assay. Per the original workflow: A statistical classification framework was built for diagnosing cytomegalovirus status from the catalog of TCR beta chain sequences. The source is immuneACCESS, and TCRdb retained only in-frame sequences with V and J called. Part of the clones is not carried over; for the studies checked, unresolved V genes explain less than half of this, and the remainder is unexplained. V and J calls and clone size are those listed in that table; D and trimming were worked out from the DNA. This sample lists some 130,000 clones; over 75% were detected once. The top ten hold about 6% of the sample. What the authors observed across the whole study: Most TCR sequences were seen in very few donors, while some public TCRs were found in many individuals. A total of fewer than 200 TCR beta chains were listed by the study as associated with cytomegalovirus. The classifier was reported to diagnose cytomegalovirus status with high specificity and sensitivity in both the original and validation cohorts. In vitro tests confirmed that a few of the cytomegalovirus-associated TCR beta chains recognize cytomegalovirus antigens. A later analysis found that TCRs clustered in the first cohort also tended to co-occur in the roughly 120 validation repertoires, with approximately 94% of cluster scores above 0. A later analysis had no HLA typing for the validation cohort, so co-occurrence there was scored across all 110 or so repertoires. According to the authors, the approach could potentially be generalized to other disease states and immunological phenotypes.

The donors were included in the validation cohort of 100 to 150 subjects, a group kept apart from the roughly 700-subject first cohort. The sequencing sample was made of PBMCs. Here the chain combines TRBV19 and TRBJ2-5; 8 of the junction bases match TRBD2. The clonotype comes from a woman in her late teens or twenties in good health and CMV-seropositive. The CDR3 here reads CAPLAGAWETQYF. Here is the DNA: TGTGCCCCCCTAGCGGGTGCTTGGGAGACCCAGTACTTC.